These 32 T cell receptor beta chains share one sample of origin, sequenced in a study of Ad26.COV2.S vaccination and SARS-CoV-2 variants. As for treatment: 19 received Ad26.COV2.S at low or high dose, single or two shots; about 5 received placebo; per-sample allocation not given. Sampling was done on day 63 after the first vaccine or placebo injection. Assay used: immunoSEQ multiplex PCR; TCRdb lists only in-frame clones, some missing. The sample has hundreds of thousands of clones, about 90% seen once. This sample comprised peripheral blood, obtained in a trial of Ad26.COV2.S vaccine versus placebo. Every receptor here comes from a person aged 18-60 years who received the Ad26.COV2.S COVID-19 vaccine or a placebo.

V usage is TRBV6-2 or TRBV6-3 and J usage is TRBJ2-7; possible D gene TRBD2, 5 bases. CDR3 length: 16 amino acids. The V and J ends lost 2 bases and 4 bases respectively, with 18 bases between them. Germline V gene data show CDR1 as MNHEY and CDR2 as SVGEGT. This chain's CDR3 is CASSYDRAWEIYEQYF. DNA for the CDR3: TGTGCCAGCAGTTACGACCGGGCCTGGGAGATATACGAGCAGTACTTC.

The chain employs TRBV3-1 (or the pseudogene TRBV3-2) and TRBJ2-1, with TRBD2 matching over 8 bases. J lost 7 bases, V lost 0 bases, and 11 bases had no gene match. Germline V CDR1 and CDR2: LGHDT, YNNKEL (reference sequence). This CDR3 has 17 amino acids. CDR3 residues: CASSQEGSGAHRNEQFF. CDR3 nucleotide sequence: TGTGCCAGCAGCCAAGAGGGTAGCGGGGCCCATCGAAATGAGCAGTTCTTC.

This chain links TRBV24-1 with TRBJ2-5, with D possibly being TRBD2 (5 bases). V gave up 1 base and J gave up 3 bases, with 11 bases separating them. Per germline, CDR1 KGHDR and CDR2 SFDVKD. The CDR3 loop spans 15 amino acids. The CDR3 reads CATSDFRGTEETQYF. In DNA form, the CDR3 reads TGTGCCACCAGTGATTTCCGGGGAACAGAAGAGACCCAGTACTTC.

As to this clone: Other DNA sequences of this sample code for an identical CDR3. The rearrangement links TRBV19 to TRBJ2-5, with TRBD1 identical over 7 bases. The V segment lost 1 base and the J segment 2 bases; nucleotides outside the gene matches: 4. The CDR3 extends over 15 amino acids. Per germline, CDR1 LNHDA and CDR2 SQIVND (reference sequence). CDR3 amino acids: CASSIGGQLQETQYF. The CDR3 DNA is TGTGCCAGTAGTATAGGGGGACAGCTTCAAGAGACCCAGTACTTC.

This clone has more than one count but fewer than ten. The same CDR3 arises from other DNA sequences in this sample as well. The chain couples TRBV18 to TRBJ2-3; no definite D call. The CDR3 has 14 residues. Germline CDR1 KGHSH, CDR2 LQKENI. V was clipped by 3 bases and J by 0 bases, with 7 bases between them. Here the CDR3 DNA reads TGTGCCAGCTCACCCCTCGGGAGCACAGATACGCAGTATTTT. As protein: CASSPLGSTDTQYF.

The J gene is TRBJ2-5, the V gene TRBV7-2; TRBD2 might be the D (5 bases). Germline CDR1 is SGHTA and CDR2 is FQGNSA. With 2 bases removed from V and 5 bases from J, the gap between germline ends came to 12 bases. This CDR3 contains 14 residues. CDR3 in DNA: TGTGCCAGCAGCTTAACTGCGGGTCGGGAGACCCAGTACTTC. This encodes CASSLTAGRETQYF.

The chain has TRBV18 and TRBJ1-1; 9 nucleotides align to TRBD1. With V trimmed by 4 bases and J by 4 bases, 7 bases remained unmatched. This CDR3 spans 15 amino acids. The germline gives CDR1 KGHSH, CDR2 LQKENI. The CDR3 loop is CASSRQGGPLTEAFF. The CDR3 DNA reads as TGTGCCAGCTCACGACAGGGGGGACCCCTCACTGAAGCTTTCTTT.

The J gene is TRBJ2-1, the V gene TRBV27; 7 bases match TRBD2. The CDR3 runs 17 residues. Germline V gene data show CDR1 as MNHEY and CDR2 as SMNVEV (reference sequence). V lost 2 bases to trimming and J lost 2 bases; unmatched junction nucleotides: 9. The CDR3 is CASSLSVGGEPYNEQFF. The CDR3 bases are TGTGCCAGCAGTTTAAGTGTGGGGGGGGAGCCCTACAATGAGCAGTTCTTC.

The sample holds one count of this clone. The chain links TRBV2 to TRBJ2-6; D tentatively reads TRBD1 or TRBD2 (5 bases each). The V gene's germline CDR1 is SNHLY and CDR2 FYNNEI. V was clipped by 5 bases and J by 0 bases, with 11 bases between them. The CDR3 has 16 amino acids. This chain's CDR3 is CASSRDGLSGANVLTF. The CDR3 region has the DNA TGTGCCAGCAGTCGGGACGGCCTCTCTGGGGCCAACGTCCTGACTTTC.

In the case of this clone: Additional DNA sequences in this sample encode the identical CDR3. The CDR3 sequence: CASSGGNTGELFF. The CDR3 DNA sequence: TGTGCCAGTTCCGGTGGAAATACCGGGGAGCTGTTTTTT. This chain links TRBV11-3 with TRBJ2-2; no definite D call. V shed 9 bases and J shed 5 bases, with 13 bases lying between them. This CDR3 has 13 amino acids. Per germline, CDR1 SGHNT and CDR2 YENEEA. Complete variable domain (other parts from reference TRBV11-3 and TRBJ2-2): EAGVVQSPRYKIIEKKQPVAFWCNPISGHNTLYWYLQNLGQGPELLIRYENEEAVDDSQLPKDRFSAERLKGVDSTLKIQPAELGDSAVYLCASSGGNTGELFFGEGSRLTVL.

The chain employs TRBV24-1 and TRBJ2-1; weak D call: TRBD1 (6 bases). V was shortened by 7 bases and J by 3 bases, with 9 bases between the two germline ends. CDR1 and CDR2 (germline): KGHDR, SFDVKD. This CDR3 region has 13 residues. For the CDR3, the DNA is TGTGCCACCAGCCAACAGGGCTACAATGAGCAGTTCTTC. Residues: CATSQQGYNEQFF.

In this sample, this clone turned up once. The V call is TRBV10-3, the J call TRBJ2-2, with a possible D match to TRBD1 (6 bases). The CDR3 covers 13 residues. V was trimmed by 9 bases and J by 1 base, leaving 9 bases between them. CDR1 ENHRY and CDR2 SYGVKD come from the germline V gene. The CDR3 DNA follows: TGTGCCATTTCGACAGGGAACACCGGGGAGCTGTTTTTT. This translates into CAISTGNTGELFF.

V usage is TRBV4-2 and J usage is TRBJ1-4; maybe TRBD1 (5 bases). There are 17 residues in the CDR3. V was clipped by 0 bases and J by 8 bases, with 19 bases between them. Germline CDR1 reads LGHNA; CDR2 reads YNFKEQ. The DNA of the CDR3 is TGTGCCAGCAGCCAAGATCCTTTGCAGGGTCTAGGGGAAAAACTGTTTTTT. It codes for CASSQDPLQGLGEKLFF.

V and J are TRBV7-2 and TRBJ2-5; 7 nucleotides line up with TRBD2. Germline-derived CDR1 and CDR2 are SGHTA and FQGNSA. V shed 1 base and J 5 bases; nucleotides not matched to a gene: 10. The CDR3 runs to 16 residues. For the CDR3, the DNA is TGTGCCAGCAGCTTAGGGGGAAGCGGGGAAGGGGAGACCCAGTACTTC. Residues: CASSLGGSGEGETQYF.

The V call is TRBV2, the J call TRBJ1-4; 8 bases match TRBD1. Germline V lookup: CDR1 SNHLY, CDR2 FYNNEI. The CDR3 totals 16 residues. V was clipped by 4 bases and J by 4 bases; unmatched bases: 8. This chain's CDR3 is CASSATRTGSNEKLFF. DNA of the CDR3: TGTGCCAGCAGTGCTACCAGGACAGGGAGTAATGAAAAACTGTTTTTT.

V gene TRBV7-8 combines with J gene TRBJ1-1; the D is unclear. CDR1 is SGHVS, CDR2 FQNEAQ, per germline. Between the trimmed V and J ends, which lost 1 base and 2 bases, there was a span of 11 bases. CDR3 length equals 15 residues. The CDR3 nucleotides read TGTGCCAGCAGCTTAGTGCGCGGAGAAAACACTGAAGCTTTCTTT. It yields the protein CASSLVRGENTEAFF.

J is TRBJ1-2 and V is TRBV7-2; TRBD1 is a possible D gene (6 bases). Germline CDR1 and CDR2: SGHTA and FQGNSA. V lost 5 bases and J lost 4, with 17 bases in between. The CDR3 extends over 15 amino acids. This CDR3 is CASSQGRGAGYGYTF. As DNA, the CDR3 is TGTGCCAGCAGCCAGGGGAGGGGCGCGGGCTATGGCTACACCTTC.

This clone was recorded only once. CDR3 sequence reads: CASGFLTARTYNEQFF. The CDR3 nucleotides read TGTGCTAGTGGTTTCTTGACCGCCAGAACCTACAATGAGCAGTTCTTC. V gene TRBV12-5 combines with J gene TRBJ2-1; no firm D call. The CDR3 is 16 residues long. Germline CDR1 and CDR2: LGHNT and FRNRAP. V shed 3 bases and J shed 2 bases, with 14 bases lying between them.

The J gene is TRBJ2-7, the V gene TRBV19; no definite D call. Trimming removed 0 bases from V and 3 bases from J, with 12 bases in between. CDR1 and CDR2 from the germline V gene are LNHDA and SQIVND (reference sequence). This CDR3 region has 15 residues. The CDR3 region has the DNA TGTGCCAGTAGTATAGAAGTCAATCCGATCTACGAGCAGTACTTC. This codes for CASSIEVNPIYEQYF.

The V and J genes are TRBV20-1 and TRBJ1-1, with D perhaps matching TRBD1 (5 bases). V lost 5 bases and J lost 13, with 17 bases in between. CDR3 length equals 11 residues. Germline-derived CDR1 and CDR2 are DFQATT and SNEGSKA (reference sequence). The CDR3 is CSARQELRGFF. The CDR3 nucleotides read TGCAGTGCTCGCCAGGAGCTTAGGGGTTTCTTT.

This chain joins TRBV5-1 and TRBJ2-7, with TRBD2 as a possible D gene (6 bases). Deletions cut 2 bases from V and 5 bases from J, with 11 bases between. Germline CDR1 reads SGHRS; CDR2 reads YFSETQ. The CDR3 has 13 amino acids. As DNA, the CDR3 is TGCGCCAGCAGCTTATTACTAGCTCACGAGCAGTACTTC. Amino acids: CASSLLLAHEQYF.

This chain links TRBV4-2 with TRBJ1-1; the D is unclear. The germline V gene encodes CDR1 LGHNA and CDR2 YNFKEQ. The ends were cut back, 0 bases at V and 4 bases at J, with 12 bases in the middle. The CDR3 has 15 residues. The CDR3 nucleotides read TGTGCCAGCAGCCAAGATGGTCAGCGAGGCACTGAAGCTTTCTTT. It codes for CASSQDGQRGTEAFF.

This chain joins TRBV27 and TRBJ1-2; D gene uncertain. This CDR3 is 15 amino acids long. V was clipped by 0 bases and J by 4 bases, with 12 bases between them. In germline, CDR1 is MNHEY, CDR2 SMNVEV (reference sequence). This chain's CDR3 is CASSLSRGIAYGYTF. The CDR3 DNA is TGTGCCAGCAGTTTATCCCGGGGTATTGCCTATGGCTACACCTTC.

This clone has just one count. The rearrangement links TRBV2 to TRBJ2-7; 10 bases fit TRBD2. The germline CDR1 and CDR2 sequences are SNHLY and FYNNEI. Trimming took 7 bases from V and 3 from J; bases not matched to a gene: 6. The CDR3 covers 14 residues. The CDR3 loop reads CASNIAGGGYEQYF. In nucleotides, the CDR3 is TGTGCCAGCAATATAGCGGGGGGCGGCTACGAGCAGTACTTC.

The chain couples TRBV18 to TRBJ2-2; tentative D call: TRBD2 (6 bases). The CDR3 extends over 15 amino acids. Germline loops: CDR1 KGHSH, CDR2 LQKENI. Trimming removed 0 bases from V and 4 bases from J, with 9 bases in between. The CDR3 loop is CASSPPIGGTGELFF. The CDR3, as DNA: TGTGCCAGCTCACCACCGATCGGGGGCACCGGGGAGCTGTTTTTT.

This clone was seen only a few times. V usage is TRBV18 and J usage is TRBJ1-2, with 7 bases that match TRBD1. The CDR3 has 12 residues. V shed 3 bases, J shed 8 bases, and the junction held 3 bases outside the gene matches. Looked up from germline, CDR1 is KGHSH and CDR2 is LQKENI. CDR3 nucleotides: TGTGCCAGCTCACCTACAGGGGTAGGCTACACCTTC. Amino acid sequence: CASSPTGVGYTF.

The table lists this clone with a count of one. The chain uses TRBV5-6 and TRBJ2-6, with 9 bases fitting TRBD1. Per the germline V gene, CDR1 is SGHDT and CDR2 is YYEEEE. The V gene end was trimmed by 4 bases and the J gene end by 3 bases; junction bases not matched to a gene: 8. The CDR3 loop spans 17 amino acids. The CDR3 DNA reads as TGTGCCAGCAGCCACGGGACAGGGAGGGATGGGGCCAACGTCCTGACTTTC. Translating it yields CASSHGTGRDGANVLTF.

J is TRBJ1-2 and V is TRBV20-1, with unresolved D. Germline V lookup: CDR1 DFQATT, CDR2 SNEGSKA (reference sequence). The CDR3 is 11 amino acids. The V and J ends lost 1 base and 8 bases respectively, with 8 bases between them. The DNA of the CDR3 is TGCAGTGCTAGAGGGGTTGAAGGCTACACCTTC. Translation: CSARGVEGYTF.

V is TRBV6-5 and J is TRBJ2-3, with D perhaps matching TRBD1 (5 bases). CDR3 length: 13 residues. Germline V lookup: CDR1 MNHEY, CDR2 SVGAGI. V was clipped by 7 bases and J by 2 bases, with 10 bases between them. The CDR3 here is CASKAGNTDTQYF. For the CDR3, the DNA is TGTGCCAGCAAAGCAGGGAACACAGATACGCAGTATTTT.

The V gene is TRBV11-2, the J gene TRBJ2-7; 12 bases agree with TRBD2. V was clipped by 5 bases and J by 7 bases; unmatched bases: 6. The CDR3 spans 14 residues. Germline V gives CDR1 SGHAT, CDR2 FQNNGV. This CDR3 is CASSLAGGPGEQYF. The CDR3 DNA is TGTGCCAGCAGCCTAGCGGGAGGGCCCGGGGAGCAGTACTTC.

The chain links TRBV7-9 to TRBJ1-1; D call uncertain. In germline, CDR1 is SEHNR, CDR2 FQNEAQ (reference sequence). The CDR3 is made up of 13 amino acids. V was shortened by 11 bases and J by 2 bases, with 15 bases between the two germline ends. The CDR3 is CASSREANTEAFF. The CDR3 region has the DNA TGTGCCTCGAGTAGGGAGGCAAACACTGAAGCTTTCTTT.

Written as DNA, the CDR3 is TGTGCCAGCAGCCAACAGGGGGCCGGCAATCAGCCCCAGCATTTT. This translates into CASSQQGAGNQPQHF. The chain couples TRBV6-2 or TRBV6-3 to TRBJ1-5, with 9 bases matching TRBD1. Germline loops: CDR1 MNHEY, CDR2 SVGEGT. V lost 6 bases and J lost 2; bases outside the gene matches: 5. CDR3 length equals 15 residues.